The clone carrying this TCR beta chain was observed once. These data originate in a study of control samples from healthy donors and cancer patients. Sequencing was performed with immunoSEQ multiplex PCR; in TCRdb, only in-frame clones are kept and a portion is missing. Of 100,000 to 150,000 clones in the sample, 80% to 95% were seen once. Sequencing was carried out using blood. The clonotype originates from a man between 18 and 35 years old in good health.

CDR3 nucleotide sequence: TGTGCCAGCAGCTTAGGAATTGGGTCTGGCGGGAGGGCCGTAGATACGCAGTATTTT. Its protein is CASSLGIGSGGRAVDTQYF. This chain joins TRBV11-2 and TRBJ2-3, with 9 bases aligning to TRBD2. The CDR3 sequence is 19 residues long. After removal of 1 base from V and 5 bases from J, the junction contained 16 bases not matched to a gene. Germline loops: CDR1 SGHAT, CDR2 FQNNGV.